The 24 T cell receptor delta chains below come from one sample, sequenced in a study of γδ T cells in repeated Plasmodium falciparum infection. TCRdb reanalysed the multiplex PCR reads via CATT. This sample has roughly 90,000 delta-chain clones, with over 1.3% found just once. Gammadelta T cells were flow-sorted from PBMC into Vgamma9/Vdelta2+ and Vdelta2-negative populations for bulk analysis. Specimen: gamma-delta T cells from blood. The receptor source for this set is a pool of human donors (malaria-infected and uninfected, not separated).

This clone was found many times. This likely reflects a read error, since a far larger clone is one base away. In the same sample, other DNA sequences code for this CDR3. The rearrangement uses TRDV2 and TRDJ1; D call uncertain. Trimming shortened V by 0 bases and J by 7 bases, and 14 bases separated the two germline ends. The CDR3 totals 14 residues. Germline V gene lookup returns CDR1 GEAIGNYY and CDR2 EKD. CDR3 amino acids: CACDTLMGESKLIF. CDR3 DNA: TGTGCCTGTGACACCCTAATGGGAGAATCTAAACTCATCTTT.

This clone was observed at least ten times. The same CDR3 is also encoded by other DNA sequences in this sample. The J gene is TRDJ1, the V gene TRDV2; 12 bases map to TRDD3. The CDR3 loop spans 20 amino acids. The V gene end was trimmed by 3 bases and the J gene end by 5 bases; junction bases not matched to a gene: 21. Germline lookup yields CDR1 GEAIGNYY and CDR2 EKD. The CDR3 loop is CACDQNWGIPDNLNLDKLIF. The CDR3 DNA is TGTGCCTGTGACCAGAACTGGGGGATACCCGACAACCTGAATTTAGATAAACTCATCTTT.

To note about this clone: TCRdb lists the protein of a much larger clone for this DNA, which differs at residue 19, so this is likely a read error; the protein given here is translated from the DNA itself. The J segment was not called; the V segment is TRDV1; TRDD3, the table's D call, was not compared with the DNA. Germline CDR1 TSWWSYY, CDR2 QGS. The CDR3 runs to 20 residues. The CDR3 loop reads CALGELAPYWGIRGTDKLTF. CDR3 coding DNA: TGTGCTCTTGGGGAACTGGCTCCTTACTGGGGGATACGGGGAACCGATAAACTCACCTTT.

As regards this clone: TCRdb's protein for this DNA is that of a much larger clone and differs from the translation at residue 20, likely a read error; the protein shown is the DNA translation. No call exists for the J gene, whereas the V gene is TRDV1; the table's D gene call, TRDD3, was not cross checked with the DNA. CDR1 TSWWSYY and CDR2 QGS come from the germline V gene. This CDR3 has 22 amino acids. The CDR3 spells CALGELSYNVLLGDAYTDKPIF. Here the CDR3 DNA reads TGTGCTCTTGGGGAACTAAGCTACAACGTCTTACTGGGGGATGCTTACACCGATAAACCCATCTTT.

This clone was seen more than once but under ten times. Only one base separates this from a far larger clonotype, so it likely reflects a read error. This same CDR3 is encoded by further DNA sequences in the sample. This sequence joins TRDV2 and TRDJ1; 11 nucleotides line up with TRDD3. The J gene is absent in TCRdb and was assigned here via DNA matching to germline. The length of the CDR3 is 19 residues. With 1 base clipped from V and 0 bases from J, the junction kept 12 bases outside the gene matches. The germline V gene has CDR1 GEAIGNYY and CDR2 EKD. The CDR3 reads CACDTVGGYEGGYTDKLIF. DNA of the CDR3: TGTGCCTGTGACACTGTTGGGGGATACGAAGGGGGATACACCGATAAACTCATCTTT.

This clone was recorded a few times. A read error is the likely source, as a far larger clone sits one nucleotide away. Other DNA sequences of this sample code for an identical CDR3. The chain links TRDV2 to TRDJ1; D unresolved. The germline gives CDR1 GEAIGNYY, CDR2 EKD. Trimming left V 3 bases short and J 5 bases short, with 21 bases between. The CDR3 contains 16 residues. This CDR3 reads CACDPVSAPAEDKLIF. The CDR3 DNA reads TGTGCCTGTGACCCCGTGTCTGCTCCTGCCGAGGATAAACTCATCTTT.

Within the sample, this clone is medium-sized. The chain employs TRDV2 and TRDJ2; 12 positions match TRDD3. The CDR3 extends over 15 amino acids. The J segment lost 4 bases and the V segment lost 2 bases, leaving 1 base of the junction unmatched. Germline V CDR1 and CDR2: GEAIGNYY, EKD. CDR3 nucleotide sequence: TGTGCCTGTGACAGACTGGGGGATACGACAGCACAACTCTTCTTT. Translation: CACDRLGDTTAQLFF.

A remark on this clone: With only one base between it and a far larger clone, this is likely a read error. The identical CDR3 is also encoded by other nucleotide sequences in the sample. CDR3 amino acids: CALGGRAQGYNLVLGLPFADKLIF. The CDR3 coding sequence is TGTGCTCTTGGGGGTCGAGCCCAGGGCTACAACCTCGTACTGGGTCTCCCCTTCGCCGATAAACTCATCTTT. V usage is TRDV1 and J usage is TRDJ1; tentatively, D is TRDD3 (6 bases). Germline-derived CDR1 and CDR2 are TSWWSYY and QGS. Trimming took 4 bases from V and 3 from J, leaving 42 bases between them. The CDR3 is made up of 24 amino acids.

As for this clone: A read error is likely here: a far larger clone is one base away. The sample holds other DNA sequences that translate to the same CDR3. The chain employs TRDV1 and TRDJ1, with 13 bases aligning to TRDD3. The J gene, left out of TCRdb, was set here by checking the DNA against germline. Germline CDR1 and CDR2: TSWWSYY and QGS. This CDR3 region has 23 residues. CDR3 sequence reads: CALGEPPGSYWGIRRIDADKLIF. The CDR3 DNA follows: TGTGCCCTTGGGGAACCCCCTGGCTCCTACTGGGGGATACGCCGAATTGATGCCGATAAACTCATCTTT.

The V call is TRDV1, the J call TRDJ1; 10 positions match TRDD3. Here the J gene came from matching the DNA to germline, since TCRdb omits it. V was pared by 6 bases and J by 2 bases, with 21 bases of the junction left unmatched. Germline V CDR1 and CDR2: TSWWSYY, QGS. The CDR3 has 20 amino acids. CDR3 DNA: TGTGCTCTTGGATGGGGCTTCTCCCTCCCTCCACTGGGGGATACCGATAAACTCATCTTT. As protein: CALGWGFSLPPLGDTDKLIF.

With regard to this clone: The protein TCRdb gives is from a much larger clone and does not agree with this DNA's translation at residue 5, likely a read error; the protein shown here comes from the DNA. V usage is TRDV2 and J usage is TRDJ1, with TRDD3 identical over 8 bases. The J gene was not available in TCRdb and was assigned here by matching the DNA to germline segments. The CDR3 covers 15 residues. Per the germline V gene, CDR1 is GEAIGNYY and CDR2 is EKD. V gave up 3 bases and J gave up 4 bases; unmatched junction bases: 9. The CDR3 region is CACDAVGDGDDKLIF. As DNA, the CDR3 is TGTGCCTGTGACGCCGTGGGGGATGGGGACGATAAACTCATCTTT.

This clone was picked up many times. TCRdb pairs this DNA with a much larger clone's protein that differs at residue 4, likely a read error; the protein shown was translated from the DNA. The CDR3 sequence is CACGILGDTWDTRQMFF. The DNA of the CDR3 is TGTGCCTGTGGCATACTGGGGGATACCTGGGACACCCGACAGATGTTTTTC. The V call is TRDV2, the J call TRDJ3; 11 bases line up with TRDD3. Because TCRdb records no J gene, it was assigned here through a match of the DNA to germline. Per germline, CDR1 GEAIGNYY and CDR2 EKD. V lost 5 bases, J lost 2 bases, and 4 bases stayed unmatched. CDR3 length: 17 amino acids.

This clone was picked up a small number of times. TCRdb's listed protein matches a much larger clone and diverges from this DNA's translation at residue 15, likely through a read error; the protein shown comes from the DNA. The chain joins TRDV1 to TRDJ1; D not resolved. The length of the CDR3 is 21 residues. CDR1 is TSWWSYY and CDR2 is QGS in the germline V gene. The CDR3, as DNA: TGTGCTCTTGGGTCTACTTCGCGCGAAGACGCGCCTCCAACGGACACCGATAAGCTCATCTTT. Encoded protein: CALGSTSREDAPPTDTDKLIF.

In regard to this clone: The amino acid sequence in TCRdb belongs to a much larger clone and departs from this DNA's translation at residue 4, likely a sequencing read error; the sequence shown is translated from the DNA. This chain connects TRDV1 to TRDJ1, with 10 bases fitting TRDD3. In the absence of a J gene in TCRdb, the DNA was matched to germline to assign it here. The germline V gene encodes CDR1 TSWWSYY and CDR2 QGS. This CDR3 comprises 16 residues. CDR3 DNA: TGTGCTCTTTGGGAATCCTCCCGTACTGGGGGATATAAACTCATCTTT. The encoded protein is CALWESSRTGGYKLIF.

There are a few counts of this clone. The likely explanation is a read error, given a far larger clone one base away. This specimen includes other DNA sequences encoding the same CDR3. The chain joins TRDV2 to TRDJ1; D is unresolved. The germline V and J ends were trimmed by 3 bases and 0 bases, with 13 bases remaining between them. The CDR3 extends over 15 amino acids. Germline V lookup: CDR1 GEAIGNYY, CDR2 EKD. CDR3 sequence (DNA): TGTGCCTGTGACGCGGGGCGAGGAGACACCGATAAACTCATCTTT. Translated, it gives CACDAGRGDTDKLIF.

As for this clone: This likely reflects a read error, since a far larger clone is one base away. The sample holds other DNA sequences that translate to the same CDR3. The V gene is TRDV2; the J gene was not called; the tabulated D call, TRDD3, remains unverified against the DNA. Germline values: CDR1 GEAIGNYY, CDR2 EKD. The CDR3 totals 23 residues. CDR3 in amino acids: CACDTVPTGGNLGDTRGTDKLIF. CDR3 bases: TGTGCCTGTGACACCGTACCTACGGGAGGTAATCTGGGGGATACGAGGGGTACCGATAAGCTCATCTTT.

Notes on this clone: This DNA translates differently at residue 17 from the TCRdb protein, which is that of a much larger clone; a read error is likely, and the protein shown is the DNA's own translation. No J gene was assigned, while the V gene was called as TRDV1; no check of the table's D call, TRDD3, against the DNA was made. In germline, CDR1 is TSWWSYY, CDR2 QGS. The CDR3 runs 19 residues. The CDR3 reads CALGDSHRSGYVYTDKPIF. CDR3 sequence (DNA): TGTGCTCTTGGGGACTCCCATCGAAGTGGATACGTATACACCGATAAACCCATCTTT.

This clone was observed a few times. TCRdb's entry gives the protein of a much larger clone, which mismatches this DNA's translation at residue 16, likely from a read error; the protein reported here is translated from the DNA. The CDR3 spells CALGELISLPYNWGKKGVDKLIF. CDR3 DNA sequence: TGTGCTCTTGGGGAACTAATATCCCTACCTTATAACTGGGGGAAAAAGGGTGTTGATAAACTCATCTTT. The rearrangement joins TRDV1 to TRDJ1; 9 bases fit TRDD3. TCRdb leaves out the J gene; it was filled in here by matching the DNA to germline. Trimming removed 0 bases from V and 5 bases from J; junction bases left unmatched: 28. CDR3 length: 23 residues. CDR1 and CDR2 from the germline V gene are TSWWSYY and QGS.

This clone was seen a few times. This likely came from a read error, as a far larger clone is one base away. Other DNA sequences in the sample encode the same CDR3. The V gene is TRDV1, the J gene TRDJ1; 8 positions match TRDD3. Germline V gene sequence: CDR1 TSWWSYY, CDR2 QGS. The CDR3 consists of 21 residues. Trimming cost V 0 bases and J 2 bases; bases outside gene matches: 20. In nucleotides, the CDR3 is TGTGCTCTTGGGGAACTGAAGAGCTTCCTGAAGTACTGGGGGGATACCGATAAACTCATCTTT. Translated, it gives CALGELKSFLKYWGDTDKLIF.

This clone turned up a few times. A read error may be the cause here, since a much bigger clone is one base away. The same CDR3 is also encoded by other DNA sequences in this sample. The chain employs TRDV1 and TRDJ1; D uncertain. TCRdb lists no J gene, so it was determined here by aligning the DNA to germline. The CDR3 contains 22 residues. Trimming left V 4 bases short and J 0 bases short, with 33 bases between. CDR1 and CDR2 (germline): TSWWSYY, QGS. CDR3 in amino acids: CALGALVGCSSTSPFHTDKLIF. CDR3 bases: TGTGCTCTTGGGGCTCTAGTTGGTTGCTCCTCCACTTCGCCGTTCCACACCGATAAACTCATCTTT.

In the case of this clone: The protein TCRdb lists belongs to a much larger clone and differs from this DNA's translation at residue 3, which points to a read error; the protein shown is made from the DNA. V is TRDV2 and J is TRDJ3; perhaps TRDD3 as D (5 bases). The J gene comes from matching the DNA to germline here; TCRdb lacks it. The CDR3 contains 18 residues. Looked up from germline, CDR1 is GEAIGNYY and CDR2 is EKD. The CDR3 coding sequence is TGTGCCCGTGACACCGCTGGGAGTTTGTCCTGGGACACCCGACAGATGTTTTTC. This gives the protein CARDTAGSLSWDTRQMFF.

Only a few counts were recorded for this clone. Only one base separates this from a far larger clonotype, so it likely reflects a read error. Within the sample, other DNA sequences also encode this same CDR3. The rearrangement links TRDV1 to TRDJ1, with D possibly TRDD1 on 5 matching bases. Because TCRdb records no J gene, it was assigned here through a match of the DNA to germline. The CDR3 sequence is 16 residues long. Germline assignment: CDR1 TSWWSYY and CDR2 QGS. CDR3 DNA sequence: TGTGCTCTTGGGGAACATGAGGGAATAGGGACCGACAAACTCATCTTT. Translated: CALGEHEGIGTDKLIF.

Sample share makes this clone medium-sized (0.01 to 0.1%). Other DNA sequences in this sample translate to the same CDR3. The rearrangement links TRDV2 to TRDJ3; D is undetermined. Germline V gives CDR1 GEAIGNYY, CDR2 EKD. V was pared by 0 bases and J by 0 bases, with 8 bases between. The CDR3 covers 17 residues. The CDR3 sequence is CACDTERVSWDTRQMFF. In DNA, the CDR3 is TGTGCCTGTGACACCGAGAGGGTCTCCTGGGACACCCGACAGATGTTTTTC.

Points on this clone: A far larger clone is just one base off, so this is likely a read error. Other DNA variants within this sample encode the same CDR3. The V gene corresponds to TRDV1; no J gene was called; TRDD3 was called by the table and not checked on the DNA. Germline CDR1 TSWWSYY, CDR2 QGS. The CDR3 runs 19 residues. CDR3 DNA: TGTGCTCTTGGGTCCCCAGGGGGATACGGTCCTCCGTACACCGATAAGCTCATCTTT. Translated, it gives CALGSPGGYGPPYTDKLIF.